This T cell receptor (beta chain) is drawn from a study of control samples from healthy donors and cancer patients. Trimming cost V 3 bases and J 5 bases, with 23 bases left between them. CDR3 length: 17 residues. Germline CDR1 is LGHDT and CDR2 is YNNKEL (reference sequence). The protocol was immunoSEQ multiplex PCR, while the TCRdb copy is restricted to in-frame clones and leaves out a portion. The data contain 350,000 to 450,000 clones, more than 80% of them singletons. The chain joins TRBV3-1 (or the pseudogene TRBV3-2) to TRBJ2-7; the D gene is possibly TRBD1 (6 bases). Sequencing input: PBMCs. The sequence was collected from a man aged 35 to 55 with head and neck cancer. The chain's CDR3 is CASSHPAALGGPHEQYF. The CDR3 DNA reads as TGTGCCAGCAGCCACCCGGCCGCGCTAGGGGGTCCCCACGAGCAGTACTTC.